This TCR beta chain appears in the sequencing data of a study of CD8 T cells in Susac syndrome. Germline loops: CDR1 SQVTM, CDR2 ANQGSEA. The V end lost 4 bases, the J end lost 0 bases, and 10 bases lay between the germline ends. The CDR3 consists of 14 residues. An input of about 0.5 to 1 ug of RNA was subjected to reverse transcription using random hexamers. TCRdb re-analysed the immunoSEQ multiplex PCR reads in MiXCR, keeping a single row per CDR3 protein. The repertoire holds 150,000 to 200,000 distinct CDR3 sequences, with around 94% as singletons. Healthy donors served as the controls. They were matched for age and sex. While CD8+ and CD4+ T cells were isolated negatively, TEMRA cells were enriched by FACS.

The gene calls are TRBV29-1 and TRBJ2-1; D might be TRBD1 (5 bases). The sequencing input was CD4+ T cells from PBMCs. The TCR was taken from a human donor in good health. The CDR3 nucleotides are TGCAGCGTTGGGCAGGGTTACTCCTACAATGAGCAGTTCTTC. It encodes CSVGQGYSYNEQFF.